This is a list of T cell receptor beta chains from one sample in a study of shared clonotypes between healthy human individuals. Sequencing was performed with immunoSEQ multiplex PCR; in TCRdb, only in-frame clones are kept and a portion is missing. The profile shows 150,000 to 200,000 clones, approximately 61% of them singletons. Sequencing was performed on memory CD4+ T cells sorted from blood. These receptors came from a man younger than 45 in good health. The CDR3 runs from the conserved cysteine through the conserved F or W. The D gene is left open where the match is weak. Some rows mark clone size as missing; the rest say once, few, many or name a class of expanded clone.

TGTGCCAGCAGCTTGGAATTTCCAGCGGAGACCCAGTACTTC CASSLEFPAETQYF TRBJ2-5 - TRBV5-5 -
TGTGCCAGCTCACCAATTGTGGGAGGGCCCGGGCCTTACGAGCAGTACTTC CASSPIVGGPGPYEQYF TRBJ2-7 - TRBV18 TRBD2
TGCGCCAGCACCCTTGGACTGATAGGGAACAATGAGCAGTTCTTC CASTLGLIGNNEQFF TRBJ2-1 - TRBV5-1 -
TGTGCCAGCAGCGCAGGGGAATCCGGGGAGCTGTTTTTT CASSAGESGELFF TRBJ2-2 - TRBV6-1 -
TGTGCCAGCAGCCGGGACTCCCTGAGCTACGAGCAGTACTTC CASSRDSLSYEQYF TRBJ2-7 - TRBV11-3 -
TGTGCCTGGGCGATGGGGATGGAACAGCCCCAGCATTTT CAWAMGMEQPQHF TRBJ1-5 - TRBV30 -
TGTGCCAGCAGCTTGGGACCGAGCAATGAGCAGTTCTTC CASSLGPSNEQFF TRBJ2-1 - TRBV5-6 -
TGCAGCGTTGGCCCGGCCAGCAACATTCAGTACTTC CSVGPASNIQYF TRBJ2-4 few TRBV29-1 -
TGTGCCAGCAGCTTAGGGACGGGAGCGCTGGAGACCCAGTACTTC CASSLGTGALETQYF TRBJ2-5 - TRBV7-9 -
TGTGCCTGGAGTGTACAGCTAAAAGAGCAGTACTTC CAWSVQLKEQYF TRBJ2-5 once TRBV30 -
TGTGCCAGCAGCCCGTCCTGGGACTCATACAATGAGCAGTTCTTC CASSPSWDSYNEQFF TRBJ2-1 - TRBV7-9 -
TGTGCCAGCTCACCGTCGGGGCTTAGCAATCAGCCCCAGCATTTT CASSPSGLSNQPQHF TRBJ1-5 - TRBV18 -
TGTGCCAGCAGTGAGGGGGGGAGTTCGTACAATGAGCAGTTCTTC CASSEGGSSYNEQFF TRBJ2-1 - TRBV5-4 -
TGTGCCAGCAGCTTAGAGACTGGCACTTTAGCCGGGGAGCTGTTTTTT CASSLETGTLAGELFF TRBJ2-2 - TRBV7-6 -
TGCAGCGTTTACGGGACAGGGGACGAAAAACTGTTTTTT CSVYGTGDEKLFF TRBJ1-4 - TRBV29-1 TRBD1
TGTGCCAGCCGGACAGGAGGTCAGCCCCAGCATTTT CASRTGGQPQHF TRBJ1-5 - TRBV27 TRBD1
TGTGCCAGTAGGACAGGGGGGTACAATGAGCAGTTCTTC CASRTGGYNEQFF TRBJ2-1 - TRBV19 TRBD1
TGTGCCCTGGGGGGGAGACAATACACTGAAGCTTTCTTT CALGGRQYTEAFF TRBJ1-1 many TRBV11-2 -
TGTGCCAGCAGCCAAGGAGGCTACGAGCAGTACTTC CASSQGGYEQYF TRBJ2-7 - TRBV14 -
TGTGCCAGCAGTTTCAGGGGGGGAAAACTGTTTTTT CASSFRGGKLFF TRBJ1-4 many TRBV27 TRBD1
TGTGCCAGTGAATCGGCGGGGTCCACAGATACGCAGTATTTT CASESAGSTDTQYF TRBJ2-3 - TRBV6-6 -
TGTGCCAGCACTGGACAGGGAGGCTATGGCTACACCTTC CASTGQGGYGYTF TRBJ1-2 - TRBV2 TRBD1
TGTGCCAGCAGGAGGGGAACAGGGGGCCTCGAGCAGTACTTC CASRRGTGGLEQYF TRBJ2-7 - TRBV2 TRBD1
TGTGCCAGCAGCTACGGACTTACCCGTGGTCAGCCCCAGCATTTT CASSYGLTRGQPQHF TRBJ1-5 - TRBV7-2 -
TGTGCCAGCAGTGATCAGAACGCCGGGGAGCTGTTTTTT CASSDQNAGELFF TRBJ2-2 - TRBV6-1 -
TGTGCCTGGAGTCTAAAAGGGCTGCGCGGGGAGCTGTTTTTT CAWSLKGLRGELFF TRBJ2-2 few TRBV30 -
TGTGCCAGCAGCTCGGACAGGGGAGAGAATCAGCCCCAGCATTTT CASSSDRGENQPQHF TRBJ1-5 few TRBV2 TRBD1
TGTGCCAGCAGTTCCATGGGGCAGACTGAAGCTTTCTTT CASSSMGQTEAFF TRBJ1-1 few TRBV27 -
TGTGCCAGCATCGTGGGGGCTGTGAACACTGAAGCTTTCTTT CASIVGAVNTEAFF TRBJ1-1 few TRBV2 -
TGTGCCAGCAGTGAATATCGGGGCGGGAAAGATACGCAGTATTTT CASSEYRGGKDTQYF TRBJ2-3 - TRBV25-1 -
TGTGCCAGCTCACCGGGGGGGCTGCCCAATGAGCAGTTCTTC CASSPGGLPNEQFF TRBJ2-1 - TRBV18 -
TGTGCCAGCAGCACTGACAGGGGAGGCGAGCAGTTCTTC CASSTDRGGEQFF TRBJ2-1 - TRBV11-2 TRBD1
TGTGCCAGCAGTGTGGATAGCGGGAGTCGGGATGAGCAGTTCTTC CASSVDSGSRDEQFF TRBJ2-1 - TRBV6-1 TRBD2
TGCGCCAGCAGCCAAGATGGGTTCGGGGCCAACGTCCTGACTTTC CASSQDGFGANVLTF TRBJ2-6 - TRBV4-3 -
TGTGCCAGTAGTACCTCCGGGACAGGAGGCTACAATGAGCAGTTCTTC CASSTSGTGGYNEQFF TRBJ2-1 - TRBV19 TRBD1
TGTGCCAGCAGCAGGGGACAGGGTGCTCAAGAGACCCAGTACTTC CASSRGQGAQETQYF TRBJ2-5 - TRBV7-2 TRBD1
TGTGCCACCTTTGGACAGGGGGGGAATCAGCCCCAGCATTTT CATFGQGGNQPQHF TRBJ1-5 few TRBV6-1 TRBD1
TGTGCCAGCAGCCCCCGGGACAGTCGCTACGAGCAGTACTTC CASSPRDSRYEQYF TRBJ2-7 - TRBV7-9 TRBD1
TGTGCCAGCAGCCAGGGAAACACCATATATTTT CASSQGNTIYF TRBJ1-3 - TRBV14 -
TGCAGCGTTGAATTTCTAAGGGACACTGAAGCTTTCTTT CSVEFLRDTEAFF TRBJ1-1 - TRBV29-1 -
TGTGCCAGCAGTGCAAGCGGGAGGGCTGAGCAGTTCTTC CASSASGRAEQFF TRBJ2-1 - TRBV2 TRBD2
TGTGCCAGCAGCTTAGCGGGGGACCGGTACAATGAGCAGTTCTTC CASSLAGDRYNEQFF TRBJ2-1 once TRBV7-2 -
TGCGCCAGCAGGACAGGGTCGTCGGTATCCGGGGAGCTGTTTTTT CASRTGSSVSGELFF TRBJ2-2 - TRBV23-1 TRBD1
TGTGCCAGCTCCCGAGATAGCAATCAGCCCCAGCATTTT CASSRDSNQPQHF TRBJ1-5 few TRBV18 -
TGTGCCAGCAGTCGGGGAGGAGGGTTGGAGACCCAGTACTTC CASSRGGGLETQYF TRBJ2-5 - TRBV7-2 -
TGCGCCAGCAGTGTAGGGGGTCCCCAAGAGACCCAGTACTTC CASSVGGPQETQYF TRBJ2-5 - TRBV10-2 -
TGTGCCAGCAGCCCAGACGGACAGGGTAATCAGCCCCAGCATTTT CASSPDGQGNQPQHF TRBJ1-5 few TRBV9 TRBD1
TGTGCCAGCTCCCGGGGCGGCGGGAGTCAGCCCCAGCATTTT CASSRGGGSQPQHF TRBJ1-5 - TRBV18 -
TGCGCCAGCAGCCCCGGGGGCGGGGAAGGTCAGCCCCAGCATTTT CASSPGGGEGQPQHF TRBJ1-5 - TRBV5-1 -
TGCGCCAGCAGAATTAAGGAGAACTACGAGCAGTACTTC CASRIKENYEQYF TRBJ2-7 - TRBV5-1 -
TGTGCCAGCAGCCAGCGGGCATTTAAGGAGACCGCAGGCTATGGCTACACCTTC CASSQRAFKETAGYGYTF TRBJ1-2 - TRBV4-2 -
TGTGCCAGCTCACCACGCAAAGATACGCAGTATTTT CASSPRKDTQYF TRBJ2-3 - TRBV18 -
TGTGCCAGCAGTTTATCCCCCCGGACGGCGAACACCGGGGAGCTGTTTTTT CASSLSPRTANTGELFF TRBJ2-2 - TRBV27 -
TGCGCCAGCAGCTTGGGACTAGCGGGAGGAGTAGATACGCAGTATTTT CASSLGLAGGVDTQYF TRBJ2-3 - TRBV5-1 TRBD2
TGTGCCAGCAGCTTAGGTAGCGGTGGCTACACCTTC CASSLGSGGYTF TRBJ1-2 - TRBV7-9 -
TGTGCCAGCAGCGCTGGACGGGGCCGATCGAACACCGGGGAGCTGTTTTTT CASSAGRGRSNTGELFF TRBJ2-2 - TRBV9 -